This T cell receptor (beta chain) originates from a study of blood T cell repertoires in COVID-19. While infection was still active, Seattle patients were enrolled and then followed longitudinally. TCRdb's copy holds only in-frame clones and misses some; the assay was immunoSEQ multiplex PCR. Of roughly 480,000 clones listed, nearly 90% are singletons. The V gene's germline CDR1 is SGHTA and CDR2 FQGNSA. V shed 5 bases, J shed 2 bases, and the junction held 7 bases outside the gene matches. The CDR3 extends over 15 amino acids. The TCR was taken from a man aged 18-30 years with COVID-19, enrolled during active disease. This chain joins TRBV7-2 and TRBJ2-5; 8 bases align to TRBD1. The sequencing sample was made of peripheral blood. As DNA, the CDR3 is TGTGCCAGCAGCCTGCGGACAGGGACACAAGAGACCCAGTACTTC. Protein: CASSLRTGTQETQYF.